Listed below are T cell receptor beta chains from one sample, sequenced in a study of lymphopenia after photon versus proton radiotherapy. Using immunoSEQ multiplex PCR, the repertoire was profiled, and TCRdb retains in-frame clones only, with some absent. The data contain 150,000 to 200,000 clones, 88% of them singletons. Material: peripheral blood, obtained from a patient treated with photon-based radiotherapy. These receptors originate from a man aged 50-60 years with gastric cancer. Both conserved end residues are part of each CDR3. The D gene is left open where the match is weak. Clone size is not always given. Where it is, it says once, few, many or a class for expanded clones.

v_gene,j_gene,d_gene,abundance,CDR3nt,CDR3aa
TRBV12-5,TRBJ2-1,.,.,TGTGCTACCGCCACGGGGAATGAGCAGTTCTTC,CATATGNEQFF
TRBV28,TRBJ1-2,.,.,TGTGCCAGCAGGCGTCCGGGACAACCAGGGAACTATGGCTACACCTTC,CASRRPGQPGNYGYTF
TRBV6-5,TRBJ1-4,.,.,TGTGCCAGCAGTGGGGGGCGCGCTAATGAAAAACTGTTTTTT,CASSGGRANEKLFF
TRBV18,TRBJ2-1,TRBD2,.,TGTGCCAGCTCATGGACTAGAGGCCGGAATGAGCAGTTCTTC,CASSWTRGRNEQFF
TRBV28,TRBJ1-5,.,few,TGTGCCAGCCAGACAGGTGGCAATCAGCCCCAGCATTTT,CASQTGGNQPQHF
TRBV7-9,TRBJ1-1,TRBD1,.,TGTGCCAGCAGCTTGGGACAGGGGAACACTGAAGCTTTCTTT,CASSLGQGNTEAFF
TRBV19,TRBJ2-7,TRBD2,.,TGTGCCAGTAGTATACTAGCGGATTACTACGAGCAGTACTTC,CASSILADYYEQYF
TRBV5-1,TRBJ1-2,.,few,TGCGCCAGCAGCTGGAGAGACAGCTATGGCTACACCTTC,CASSWRDSYGYTF
TRBV6-6,TRBJ2-7,.,.,TGTGCCAGGCCGGTTAGCGGAACCTACGAGCAGTACTTC,CARPVSGTYEQYF
TRBV5-4,TRBJ1-1,.,once,TGTGCCAGCCGCAGGGGCCCGAACACTGAAGCTTTCTTT,CASRRGPNTEAFF
TRBV19,TRBJ1-5,TRBD1,.,TGTGCCAGTAGTACGGGACAGAATAGCAATCAGCCCCAGCATTTT,CASSTGQNSNQPQHF
TRBV5-1,TRBJ2-5,TRBD1,.,TGCGCCAGCAGCTCGGGACAGGGCCCGGAGACCCAGTACTTC,CASSSGQGPETQYF
TRBV18,TRBJ2-1,TRBD2,once,TGTGCCAGCTCACCAGGGACTAGCGGGAGCAATGAGCAGTTCTTC,CASSPGTSGSNEQFF
TRBV7-8,TRBJ2-5,.,.,TGTGCCAGCAGCTTAAGCCGAGAGACCCAGTACTTC,CASSLSRETQYF
TRBV5-1,TRBJ2-7,.,once,TGCGCCAGCAGCTTGGTAGGGGCGCAGTACTTC,CASSLVGAQYF
TRBV27,TRBJ1-5,.,.,TGTGCCAGCAGTTTACAGGGCTCTGGTCAGCCCCAGCATTTT,CASSLQGSGQPQHF
TRBV16,TRBJ1-1,.,once,TGTGCCAGCAGCCTACAAAGCTTGAACACTGAAGCTTTCTTT,CASSLQSLNTEAFF
TRBV11-2,TRBJ2-7,.,.,TGTGCCAGCAGCCCGATCAGGGGCTACTACGAGCAGTACTTC,CASSPIRGYYEQYF
TRBV7-6,TRBJ2-2,TRBD2,.,TGTGCCAGCAGCTTAGGGGATAGCGGGACCACCGGGGAGCTGTTTTTT,CASSLGDSGTTGELFF
TRBV18,TRBJ2-7,TRBD2,.,TGTGCCAGCTCACCATCGGGGGGGCCGACCTACGAGCAGTACTTC,CASSPSGGPTYEQYF
TRBV6-6,TRBJ1-2,.,.,TGTGCCAGCAGTCCGGGGCAGGACACGGATGGCTACACCTTC,CASSPGQDTDGYTF
TRBV15,TRBJ2-1,TRBD2,.,TGTGCCACCAGCACCCGGACTAGCGGGAGCTATGAGCAGTTCTTC,CATSTRTSGSYEQFF
TRBV27,TRBJ2-1,TRBD1,.,TGTGCCAGCAGTCCGGCGTCCGGGACAGGGATTTACAATGAGCAGTTCTTC,CASSPASGTGIYNEQFF
TRBV5-1,TRBJ2-7,.,.,TGCGCCAGCAGCTTGAGGAGCGGACGGGACTACGAGCAGTACTTC,CASSLRSGRDYEQYF
TRBV7-2,TRBJ2-7,TRBD2,.,TGTGCCAGCAGTTTGACTAGCGGGAGCGTCTACGAGCAGTACTTC,CASSLTSGSVYEQYF
TRBV6-1,TRBJ2-7,.,few,TGTGCCTCCCGGATGGCTAGCGTATCCTACGAGCAGTACTTC,CASRMASVSYEQYF
TRBV5-1,TRBJ1-2,.,.,TGCGCCAGCAGCTTGACTACCGGGGAACCCCAATATGGCTACACCTTC,CASSLTTGEPQYGYTF
TRBV29-1,TRBJ2-7,.,once,TGCAGCGTCGGCTGGGCAGGCTCCAGGGAGCAGTACTTC,CSVGWAGSREQYF
TRBV5-5,TRBJ1-1,.,.,TGTGCCAGCAGGTTTGGGACACTGAACACTGAAGCTTTCTTT,CASRFGTLNTEAFF
TRBV27,TRBJ2-3,TRBD1,.,TGTGCCAGCAGACGTACAGGGGGCACAGATACGCAGTATTTT,CASRRTGGTDTQYF
TRBV28,TRBJ2-7,TRBD1,once,TGTGCCAGCAGCCCAGACAGGGGCCCCACGGGGGAGCAGTACTTC,CASSPDRGPTGEQYF
TRBV18,TRBJ1-2,TRBD1,.,TGTGCCAGCTCACTCCCCGGGACAGGGGTCTATGGCTACACCTTC,CASSLPGTGVYGYTF
TRBV10-3,TRBJ2-1,.,.,TGTGCCATGGGCCCCCGCATCAATGAGCAGTTCTTC,CAMGPRINEQFF
TRBV6-5,TRBJ1-1,TRBD1,.,TGTGCCAGCAGTTACTCGGCCAGGGGGTTGACTGAAGCTTTCTTT,CASSYSARGLTEAFF
TRBV6-1,TRBJ2-3,.,.,TGTGCCAGCATTAGGTATGGTAGCACAGATACGCAGTATTTT,CASIRYGSTDTQYF
TRBV4-1,TRBJ2-4,TRBD1,.,TGCGCCAGCAGCCAAGAGGGACAGGGAAACATTCAGTACTTC,CASSQEGQGNIQYF
TRBV6-6,TRBJ1-5,.,once,TGTGCCAGCAGTTACTCGACTAATCAGCCCCAGCATTTT,CASSYSTNQPQHF
TRBV18,TRBJ1-3,.,.,TGTGCCAGCTCACCGGACGTCGGAAACACCATATATTTT,CASSPDVGNTIYF
TRBV29-1,TRBJ1-1,.,.,TGCAGCGTTGTCCTGAACACTGAAGCTTTCTTT,CSVVLNTEAFF
TRBV7-9,TRBJ1-1,TRBD1,.,TGTGCCAGCAGCCGACAGGGAGGGACTGAAGCTTTCTTT,CASSRQGGTEAFF
TRBV18,TRBJ2-7,.,.,TGTGCCAGCTCACCTACAGGAAACAACTACGAGCAGTACTTC,CASSPTGNNYEQYF
TRBV9,TRBJ2-5,TRBD2,.,TGTGCCAGCAGCGTAAGGGAGGGTAGCAGGCCACAAGAGACCCAGTACTTC,CASSVREGSRPQETQYF
TRBV5-1,TRBJ1-4,.,.,TGCGCCAGCAGGCAGGTGCCAGCTAATGAAAAACTGTTTTTT,CASRQVPANEKLFF
TRBV4-3,TRBJ1-2,.,.,TGCGCCAGCAGCCAAGATCCCGGGGGGGATGGCTACACCTTC,CASSQDPGGDGYTF
TRBV7-9,TRBJ2-7,TRBD1,once,TGTGCCAGCAGGTCTACAGGGGGCGAGCAGTACTTC,CASRSTGGEQYF
TRBV30,TRBJ1-2,.,.,TGTGCCTGGAGTGTATTCGGTAAGGGCGATGGCTACACCTTC,CAWSVFGKGDGYTF
TRBV2,TRBJ2-7,.,.,TGTGCCAGCACCGGACGGGACTCCTACGAGCAGTACTTC,CASTGRDSYEQYF
TRBV7-3,TRBJ1-4,.,.,TGTGCCAGCAGCTTAACAGGGGGACTTAATGAAAAACTGTTTTTT,CASSLTGGLNEKLFF